The 20 T cell receptor beta chains below were found in one sample sequenced in a study of blood T cell repertoires in COVID-19. Sequenced by immunoSEQ multiplex PCR; TCRdb stores in-frame clones only, minus some. The table shows 19,000 or so clones, with roughly 85% occurring only once. Sequencing input: peripheral blood. The source of these receptors is a human donor in a cohort sampled during active COVID-19.

The V and J genes are TRBV7-3 and TRBJ2-3, with TRBD2 identical over 9 bases. This CDR3 comprises 17 residues. V lost 5 bases, J lost 0 bases, and 9 bases stayed unmatched. Germline V gene lookup returns CDR1 SGHTA and CDR2 FQGTGA. In DNA, the CDR3 is TGTGCCAGCAGCCCAGGGTACGCGGGGGGGAGCACAGATACGCAGTATTTT. Protein product: CASSPGYAGGSTDTQYF.

This chain uses TRBV4-3 with TRBJ2-7, with unresolved D. V was trimmed by 2 bases and J by 2 bases, leaving 7 bases between them. The CDR3 has 13 amino acids. Germline V gene sequence: CDR1 LGHNA, CDR2 YSLEER. The CDR3 protein is CASSQCTAYEQYF. In nucleotides, the CDR3 is TGCGCCAGCAGCCAATGTACAGCCTACGAGCAGTACTTC.

The chain uses TRBV25-1 and TRBJ1-2, with D maybe TRBD1 (5 bases). This CDR3 contains 14 residues. The V and J ends lost 2 bases and 6 bases respectively, with 13 bases between them. CDR1 and CDR2 from the germline V gene are MGHDK and SYGVNS. The CDR3 sequence: CASSELGSGHGYTF. The CDR3 DNA sequence: TGTGCCAGCAGTGAACTAGGATCAGGGCATGGCTACACCTTC.

The V gene is TRBV3-1 (or the pseudogene TRBV3-2), the J gene TRBJ2-2; perhaps TRBD2 as D (5 bases). The CDR3 sequence is 16 residues long. CDR1 LGHDT and CDR2 YNNKEL come from the germline V gene (reference sequence). V was pared by 1 base and J by 7 bases, with 16 bases between. The CDR3 loop is CASSQGFRARGGELFF. The CDR3 region has the DNA TGTGCCAGCAGCCAAGGTTTCCGAGCACGGGGCGGGGAGCTGTTTTTT.

This clone appeared once. The chain combines TRBV5-1 with TRBJ2-3; 8 nucleotides match TRBD1. This CDR3 is built from 13 residues. Germline CDR1 reads SGHRS; CDR2 reads YFSETQ. The junction had 6 bases not matched to a gene; V was cut back by 7 bases and J by 5 bases. The CDR3 DNA sequence: TGCGCCAGCGGACAGGGAGGAGGAGATACGCAGTATTTT. It is translated as CASGQGGGDTQYF.

This clone came up once. The chain recombines TRBV7-9 with TRBJ2-3; unclear D gene. The CDR3 spans 12 residues. CDR1 is SEHNR and CDR2 is FQNEAQ in the germline V gene (reference sequence). The V end lost 3 bases, the J end lost 8 bases, and 9 bases lay between the germline ends. CDR3 bases: TGTGCCAGCAGCTTGCCGGTTGGTACGCAGTATTTT. Translated, it gives CASSLPVGTQYF.

The chain carries TRBV24-1 and TRBJ2-2, with 9 bases aligning to TRBD1. J lost 1 base, V lost 1 base, and 12 bases had no gene match. This CDR3 comprises 20 residues. The germline V gene encodes CDR1 KGHDR and CDR2 SFDVKD. CDR3: CATSDFGVFGTGMNTGELFF. In DNA, the CDR3 is TGTGCCACCAGTGATTTCGGTGTGTTCGGGACAGGGATGAACACCGGGGAGCTGTTTTTT.

The sample holds a few counts of this clone. This CDR3 is CASSSLTGETQYF. CDR3 in DNA: TGTGCCAGCAGTTCCCTGACTGGGGAGACCCAGTACTTC. The chain employs TRBV6-5 and TRBJ2-5; D is unresolved. The CDR3 covers 13 residues. Germline assignment: CDR1 MNHEY and CDR2 SVGAGI. Between the trimmed V and J ends, which lost 4 bases and 5 bases, there was a span of 11 bases.

The table lists this clone with a count of one. The chain recombines TRBV28 with TRBJ2-7; 10 nucleotides match TRBD1. The CDR3 extends over 15 amino acids. J was trimmed by 3 bases and V by 6 bases; bases with no gene match: 8. Looked up from germline, CDR1 is MDHEN and CDR2 is SYDVKM. For the CDR3, the DNA is TGTGCCAGCAGGCGGGGGACAGGGGAAGGCTACGAGCAGTACTTC. It encodes CASRRGTGEGYEQYF.

The chain links TRBV6-1 to TRBJ1-2; 12 nucleotides line up with TRBD1. Unmatched junction bases numbered 3, after V lost 0 bases and J lost 10 bases. The CDR3 runs 14 residues. CDR1 is MNHNS, CDR2 SASEGT, per germline. The CDR3 sequence: CASSEARDRGLYTF. The CDR3 DNA is TGTGCCAGCAGTGAAGCCCGGGACAGGGGGCTCTACACCTTC.

The rearrangement links TRBV5-1 to TRBJ2-7, with D possibly matching TRBD2 (6 bases). V lost 5 bases and J 5 bases, leaving 20 bases between the germline ends. The V gene's germline CDR1 is SGHRS and CDR2 YFSETQ. This CDR3 is built from 15 residues. The CDR3 region is CASSPAGINRNEQYF. The DNA for the CDR3 is TGCGCCAGCAGTCCGGCGGGGATCAACAGAAACGAGCAGTACTTC.

CDR3 region: CASSSGTSGYEQYF. The CDR3 nucleotides read TGTGCCAGCAGCTCGGGGACTAGCGGCTACGAGCAGTACTTC. The chain is built from TRBV7-6 and TRBJ2-7; 11 nucleotides line up with TRBD2. The CDR3 is 14 residues long. Germline V gene data show CDR1 as SGHVS and CDR2 as FNYEAQ. Germline trimming cut 4 bases from V and 3 bases from J; bases unmatched to any gene: 2.

Remarks on this clone: One junction end does not reproduce the germline sequence, and a read error may be involved. The rearrangement links TRBV15 to TRBJ2-1; 8 bases fit TRBD1. This CDR3 has 15 residues. From germline, CDR1 is LNHNV and CDR2 YYDKDF (reference sequence). CDR3 DNA: TGTGCCACTACACTAGGACAGGGAGGATACAATGAGCAGCTCTTC. This sequence encodes CATTLGQGGYNEQLF.

This rearrangement joins TRBV11-3 to TRBJ2-7, with D perhaps TRBD2 (5 bases). V gave up 8 bases and J gave up 3 bases, with 14 bases separating them. Germline-derived CDR1 and CDR2 are SGHNT and YENEEA. This CDR3 is 13 amino acids long. The CDR3 nucleotides are TGTGCCAGCTCACAGAGGACTTACTACGAGCAGTACTTC. Its protein product is CASSQRTYYEQYF.

The chain recombines TRBV11-2 with TRBJ2-1, with 8 bases lining up with TRBD2. Germline lookup yields CDR1 SGHAT and CDR2 FQNNGV. The CDR3 is 15 residues long. Germline trimming cut 5 bases from V and 5 bases from J; bases unmatched to any gene: 8. As DNA, the CDR3 is TGTGCCAGCAGCCCCTCGGGGCGGGGGGACAATGAGCAGTTCTTC. Translated: CASSPSGRGDNEQFF. The variable domain in full, completed from reference TRBV11-2 and TRBJ2-1, reads EAGVAQSPRYKIIEKRQSVAFWCNPISGHATLYWYQQILGQGPKLLIQFQNNGVVDDSQLPKDRFSAERLKGVDSTLKIQPAKLEDSAVYLCASSPSGRGDNEQFFGPGTRLTVL.

The V and J genes are TRBV7-8 and TRBJ2-3; 7 nucleotides align to TRBD2. Trimming removed 2 bases from V and 0 bases from J; junction bases left unmatched: 8. CDR3 length: 17 amino acids. The germline gives CDR1 SGHVS, CDR2 FQNEAQ. CDR3 nucleotides: TGTGCCAGCAGCTTATTGGGGGGGGGAACTAGCACAGATACGCAGTATTTT. This sequence encodes CASSLLGGGTSTDTQYF.

The chain couples TRBV2 to TRBJ2-5; weak D call: TRBD1 (5 bases). The CDR3 length is 13 residues. Germline V lookup: CDR1 SNHLY, CDR2 FYNNEI. V was pared by 5 bases and J by 7 bases, with 14 bases between. The CDR3 region has the DNA TGTGCCAGCAGTAATAGGGGTTATCGGACCCAGTACTTC. Protein sequence: CASSNRGYRTQYF.

The rearrangement links TRBV6-2 or TRBV6-3 to TRBJ2-7, with 11 positions matching TRBD1. Germline CDR1 reads MNHEY; CDR2 reads SVGEGT. The CDR3 is made up of 15 amino acids. V trimming: 6 bases; J trimming: 2 bases; junction bases outside the gene matches: 6. CDR3 residues: CASSRGGQGAYEQYF. CDR3 bases: TGTGCCAGCAGCCGAGGGGGACAGGGGGCCTACGAGCAGTACTTC.

The CDR3 sequence is CASNRQGPNSPLHF. As DNA, the CDR3 is TGTGCCAGCAATCGGCAGGGCCCTAATTCACCCCTCCACTTT. The rearrangement uses TRBV27 and TRBJ1-6; D might be TRBD1 (5 bases). V dropped 7 bases and J dropped 6 bases, with 13 bases sitting between them. The V gene's germline CDR1 is MNHEY and CDR2 SMNVEV (reference sequence). There are 14 residues in the CDR3.

This chain links TRBV7-2 with TRBJ2-5; perhaps TRBD2 as D (6 bases). The germline gives CDR1 SGHTA, CDR2 FQGNSA. V was clipped by 1 base and J by 5 bases, with 17 bases between them. The CDR3 contains 16 residues. CDR3 bases: TGTGCCAGCAGCTTAGGGGGGACTCGCTCGCGGGAGACCCAGTACTTC. Translation: CASSLGGTRSRETQYF. The variable domain in full, with the rest retrieved from reference TRBV7-2 and TRBJ2-5, is GAGVSQSPSNKVTEKGKDVELRCDPISGHTALYWYRQSLGQGLEFLIYFQGNSAPDKSGLPSDRFSAERTGGSVSTLTIQRTQQEDSAVYLCASSLGGTRSRETQYFGPGTRLLVL.